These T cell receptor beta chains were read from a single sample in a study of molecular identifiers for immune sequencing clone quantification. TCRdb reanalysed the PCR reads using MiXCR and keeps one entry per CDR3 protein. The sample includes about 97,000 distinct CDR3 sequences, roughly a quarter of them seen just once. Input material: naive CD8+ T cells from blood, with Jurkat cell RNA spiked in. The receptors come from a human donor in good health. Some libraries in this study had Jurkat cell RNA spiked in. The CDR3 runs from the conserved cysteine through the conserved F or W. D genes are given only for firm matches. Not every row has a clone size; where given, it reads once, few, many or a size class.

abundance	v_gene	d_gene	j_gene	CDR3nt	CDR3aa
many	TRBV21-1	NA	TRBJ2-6	TGTGCCAGCAGCAAGGGACAGCGGATAAGGGCCAACGTCCTGACTTTC	CASSKGQRIRANVLTF
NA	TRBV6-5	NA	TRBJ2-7	TGTGCCAGCAGTTACCGGGGAGGCTCAGGGAAGGCCGAGCAGTACTTC	CASSYRGGSGKAEQYF
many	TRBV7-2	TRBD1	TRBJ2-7	TGTGCCAGCAGCTTAGGGACAGGAGCGAGCTACGAGCAGTACTTC	CASSLGTGASYEQYF
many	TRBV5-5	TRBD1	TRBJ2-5	TGTGCCAGCAGCTACCCCGAGTGGACAGGGGGCGCGGAGACCCAGTACTTC	CASSYPEWTGGAETQYF
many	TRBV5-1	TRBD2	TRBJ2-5	TGCGCCAGCAGCTTAGCTAGCGGGAGTATTTTGGAGACCCAGTACTTC	CASSLASGSILETQYF
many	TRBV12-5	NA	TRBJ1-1	TGTGCTAGTGGCATACTCTTGAACACTGAAGCTTTCTTT	CASGILLNTEAFF
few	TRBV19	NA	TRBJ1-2	TGTGCCAGTATGAGGGGGACGGAGTATGGCTACACCTTC	CASMRGTEYGYTF
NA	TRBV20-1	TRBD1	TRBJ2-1	TGCAGTGCGACCAGCCGGGACAGGGACAATGAGCAGTTCTTC	CSATSRDRDNEQFF
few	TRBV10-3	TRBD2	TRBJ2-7	TGTGCCATCAGTGAGTTTAGCGGGACCCCTAACGAGCAGTACTTC	CAISEFSGTPNEQYF
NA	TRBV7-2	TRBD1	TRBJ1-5	TGTGCCAGCAGCCTAGGGTCCCGGGACAGCTATAATCAGCCCCAGCAATTT	CASSLGSRDSYNQPQQF
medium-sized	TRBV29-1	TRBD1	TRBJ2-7	TGCAGCGTCGGACAGGTGGCGAGGTACGAGCAGTACTTC	CSVGQVARYEQYF
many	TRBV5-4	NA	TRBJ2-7	TGTGCCAGCAGCTTGGCACAGGGCTACGAGCAGTACTTC	CASSLAQGYEQYF
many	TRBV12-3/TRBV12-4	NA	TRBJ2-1	TGTGCCAGCAGTAGGGACTCTTTTAATGAGCAGTTCTTC	CASSRDSFNEQFF
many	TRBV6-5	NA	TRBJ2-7	TGTGCCAGCAGTTACGGTGGTATGGGGTACTCCTACGAGCAGTACTTC	CASSYGGMGYSYEQYF
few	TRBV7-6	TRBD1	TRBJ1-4	TGTGCCAGCAGCTTAGAGACAGGGGTTGAAAAACTGTTTTTT	CASSLETGVEKLFF
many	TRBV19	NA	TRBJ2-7	TGTGCCAGTAGTATAGAGTACGGCAGACCCTACGAGCAGTACTTC	CASSIEYGRPYEQYF
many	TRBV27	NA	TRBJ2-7	TGTGCCAGCAGTCGGCTCGGGGTAGAGGGGATCTACGAGCAGTACTTC	CASSRLGVEGIYEQYF
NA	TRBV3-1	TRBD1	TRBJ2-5	TGTGCCAGCAGCCGGGACAGGGTGTACCAAGAGACCCAGTACTTC	CASSRDRVYQETQYF
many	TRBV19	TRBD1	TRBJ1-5	TGTGCCAGTAGCTCCGCGGGACAGGGGTCCAATCAGCCCCAGCATTTT	CASSSAGQGSNQPQHF
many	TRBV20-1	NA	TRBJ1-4	TGCAGTGCTAGGGGTGGGGAAAAACTGTTTTTT	CSARGGEKLFF
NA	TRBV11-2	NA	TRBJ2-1	TGTGCCAGCAGCGCACCCGGGCCTAGCCCGTACAATGCGCAGTTCTTC	CASSAPGPSPYNAQFF
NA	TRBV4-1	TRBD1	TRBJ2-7	TGCGCCAGCAGCCGAGGGGACAGGGACTACGAGCAGTACTTC	CASSRGDRDYEQYF
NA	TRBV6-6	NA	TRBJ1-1	TGTGCCAGCAGTTACCAAGGAGAAGCTTTCTTT	CASSYQGEAFF
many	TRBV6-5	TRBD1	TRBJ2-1	TGTGCCAGCAGCCTTGGACAGGGAAAGGGAGAGCAGTTCTTC	CASSLGQGKGEQFF
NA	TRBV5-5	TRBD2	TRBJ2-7	TGTGCCAGCAGCTGGGGACTAGAGCAGTACTTC	CASSWGLEQYF
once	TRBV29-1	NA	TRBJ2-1	TGCAGCGTCTGTTGGGACACTCCGCTACTCCCCTACAATGAGCAGTTCTTC	CSVCWDTPLLPYNEQFF
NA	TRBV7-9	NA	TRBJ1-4	TGTGCCAGCAGCTTAGACGGGGGCGCGGTAGGAACTAATGAAAAACTGGTTTTT	CASSLDGGAVGTNEKLVF
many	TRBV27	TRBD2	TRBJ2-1	TGTGCCAGCAGTACTAGCGGGGGGTCTGATGTGCAGTTCTTC	CASSTSGGSDVQFF
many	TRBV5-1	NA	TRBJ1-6	TGCGCCAGCAGCTTGAATTACAGGGCGAATTCACCCCTCCACTTT	CASSLNYRANSPLHF
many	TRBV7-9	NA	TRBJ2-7	TGTGCCAGCAGCTTAGCGGTCAAAATCTACGAGCAGTACTTC	CASSLAVKIYEQYF
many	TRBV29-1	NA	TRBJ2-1	TGCAGCGTTGAAGCATGGGAGTGGGGTGGTGAGCAGTTCTTC	CSVEAWEWGGEQFF
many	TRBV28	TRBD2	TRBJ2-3	TGTGCCAGCAGCGTGACTAGCGGGGACACAGATACGCAGTATTTT	CASSVTSGDTDTQYF
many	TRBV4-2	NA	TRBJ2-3	TGTGCCAGCAGCGGGACGAGACTTAGCACAGATACGCAGTATTTT	CASSGTRLSTDTQYF
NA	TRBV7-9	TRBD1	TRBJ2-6	TGTGCCAGCAGCTTAAGGACAGGCTCTGGGGTCAACGTCCTGACTTTC	CASSLRTGSGVNVLTF
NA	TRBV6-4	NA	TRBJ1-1	TGTGCCAGCAGTGACTCGGGCAGCACTGAAGCTTTCTTT	CASSDSGSTEAFF